Included here is one T cell receptor (beta chain) sequence, with context. Its antigen is unknown. The sample belongs to a study of vaccination effects on CD4 cells after COVID-19. TCRdb's table, derived via immunoSEQ multiplex PCR, lists solely in-frame clones and lacks some. The repertoire consists of tens of thousands of clones, with roughly 80% occurring once and the leading ten covering about 4%. Before sequencing, viral peptide pools were used by the ViraFEST assay to expand antigen-specific CD4+ T cells. Following an approximately ten-day culture, CD4+ T cells were purified. The study found no prior SARS-CoV-2 infection in the vaccine recipients, who tested negative for nucleocapsid antibodies. Cultures used over 1.5 million PBMC per well, approximately 9.6 IU/ml IL-2 and roughly 10 ug/ml peptides. A half-volume exchange with IL-2 medium occurred on days 3 and 7. Trimming removed 0 bases from V and 1 base from J, with 6 bases in between. This CDR3 spans 14 amino acids. Germline V lookup: CDR1 MNHNS, CDR2 SASEGT.

The source was CD4+ T cells from PBMCs cultured with HCoV-OC43 spike peptides, collected before COVID-19 vaccination. Subset: HCoV-OC43 spike overlapping peptide pool stimulation. The TCR originated in a human donor who received a COVID-19 vaccine. The V gene is TRBV6-1, the J gene TRBJ1-2; no firm D call. CDR3: CASSEARNNYGYTF. CDR3 in DNA: TGTGCCAGCAGTGAAGCGCGGAATAACTATGGCTACACCTTC.